The sample holds a few counts of the clone carrying this T cell receptor (beta chain). This sample stems from a study of blood T cells in healthy people across ages. The CDR3 has 12 residues. The germline V gene encodes CDR1 SEHNR and CDR2 FQNEAQ (reference sequence). Trimming pared 5 bases from V and 6 bases from J, leaving 9 bases between. With a J-beta primer mix and a sample-barcoded 5' primer, a second PCR ran about 7 to 12 cycles. MiXCR, applied by TCRdb to the 5' RACE reads, yields one record per CDR3 protein. Here the sample spans over 950,000 distinct CDR3 sequences, roughly half being singletons.

Sequencing was done on a sample of blood. J is TRBJ2-3 and V is TRBV7-9; D remains ambiguous. The source of this sequence is a woman aged 60-70 years in good health. The CDR3 DNA follows: TGTGCCAGCAGCACCCTAAGGGATACGCAGTATTTT. Protein: CASSTLRDTQYF.